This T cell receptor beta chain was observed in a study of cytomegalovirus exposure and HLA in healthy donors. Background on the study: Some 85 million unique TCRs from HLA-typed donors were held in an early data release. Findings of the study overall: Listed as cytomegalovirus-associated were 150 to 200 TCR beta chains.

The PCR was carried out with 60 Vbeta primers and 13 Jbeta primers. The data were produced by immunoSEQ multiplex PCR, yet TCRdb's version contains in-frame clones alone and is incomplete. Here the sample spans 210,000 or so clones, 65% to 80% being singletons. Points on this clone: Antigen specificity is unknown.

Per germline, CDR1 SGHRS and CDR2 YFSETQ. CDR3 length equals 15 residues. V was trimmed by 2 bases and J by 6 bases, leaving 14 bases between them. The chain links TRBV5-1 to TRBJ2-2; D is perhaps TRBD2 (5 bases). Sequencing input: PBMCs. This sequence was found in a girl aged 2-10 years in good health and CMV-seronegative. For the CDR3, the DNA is TGCGCCAGCAGCTTCCGGACTGGCGAAGCCGGGGAGCTGTTTTTT. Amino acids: CASSFRTGEAGELFF. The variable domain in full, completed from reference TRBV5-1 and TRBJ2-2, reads KAGVTQTPRYLIKTRGQQVTLSCSPISGHRSVSWYQQTPGQGLQFLFEYFSETQRNKGNFPGRFSGRQFSNSRSEMNVSTLELGDSALYLCASSFRTGEAGELFFGEGSRLTVL.